One sample yielded the 17 T cell receptor beta chains listed below, sequenced in a study of T cells in Graves' hyperthyroidism and ophthalmopathy. It was RNA transcripts that yielded the amplified TCR beta CDR3 regions. A first-round RT-PCR of the TCR CDR3 used the HTBI primer set. TCRdb re-called the multiplex PCR reads through MiXCR, storing one row per CDR3 protein. The sample yields 600,000 or so distinct CDR3 sequences, roughly 14% seen once. The sample was blood. The source is a woman in her forties or fifties with Graves' ophthalmopathy.

The genes are TRBV19 and TRBJ1-4; D gene uncertain. This CDR3 comprises 14 residues. The germline V and J ends were trimmed by 3 bases and 4 bases, with 9 bases remaining between them. Looked up from germline, CDR1 is LNHDA and CDR2 is SQIVND (reference sequence). The DNA for the CDR3 is TGTGCCAGTAGTATCAGCCAGTTTAATGAAAAACTGTTTTTT. Translated: CASSISQFNEKLFF.

The CDR3 here is CASSQDIPSPHSEAFF. CDR3 sequence (DNA): TGCGCCAGCAGCCAAGATATACCCAGCCCCCACTCTGAAGCTTTCTTT. This chain connects TRBV4-1 to TRBJ1-1; D call uncertain. CDR3 length: 16 residues. Germline assignment: CDR1 MGHRA and CDR2 YSYEKL. Trimming pared 0 bases from V and 6 bases from J, leaving 17 bases between.

This clonotype was found many times. The chain has TRBV7-3 and TRBJ2-7, with D possibly being TRBD1 (6 bases). In germline, CDR1 is SGHTA, CDR2 FQGTGA. Deletions cut 4 bases from V and 3 bases from J, with 10 bases between. The length of the CDR3 is 13 residues. CDR3 sequence: CASSSTGRYEQYF. CDR3 DNA: TGTGCCAGCAGCTCGACAGGTCGCTACGAGCAGTACTTC.

In this sample, this clonotype turned up many times. The V gene is TRBV7-9, the J gene TRBJ2-1; 7 bases agree with TRBD2. The junction had 25 bases not matched to a gene; V was cut back by 8 bases and J by 12 bases. This CDR3 contains 17 residues. The germline V gene encodes CDR1 SEHNR and CDR2 FQNEAQ (reference sequence). The CDR3: CASRKLVGLAEAVGQFF. CDR3 coding DNA: TGTGCCAGCCGAAAACTGGTTGGGCTAGCGGAAGCGGTAGGGCAGTTCTTC.

This clonotype appeared many times. The V gene is TRBV11-2, the J gene TRBJ2-2, with D tentatively TRBD1 (6 bases). CDR3 length equals 19 residues. Deletions cut 2 bases from V and 0 bases from J, with 19 bases between. From germline, CDR1 is SGHAT and CDR2 FQNNGV. The CDR3 loop is CASSLRSPGAPANTGELFF. In DNA form, the CDR3 reads TGTGCCAGCAGCTTAAGGTCCCCAGGGGCCCCCGCGAACACCGGGGAGCTGTTTTTT.

This clonotype was seen at least ten times. This chain connects TRBV20-1 to TRBJ2-1; the D is unclear. Per germline, CDR1 DFQATT and CDR2 SNEGSKA (reference sequence). V was trimmed by 1 base and J by 4 bases, leaving 11 bases between them. The CDR3 runs to 14 residues. The CDR3 nucleotides read TGCAGTGCTAGAGCGGCGATTAGGTACAATGAGCAGTTCTTC. It encodes CSARAAIRYNEQFF.

This clonotype was found many times. The CDR3 region has the DNA TGTGCCTGGAGGAACCCGGGACAGCCGGATTTGTTTTTT. Translated, it gives CAWRNPGQPDLFF. The J gene is TRBJ1-4, the V gene TRBV30, with 7 bases that match TRBD1. The J segment lost 15 bases and the V segment lost 3 bases, leaving 13 bases of the junction unmatched. Germline-derived CDR1 and CDR2 are GTSNPN and SVGIG (reference sequence). CDR3 length: 13 amino acids.

This clonotype showed up many times. The chain has TRBV12-3 or TRBV12-4 and TRBJ1-5; D call uncertain. The length of the CDR3 is 13 residues. The V gene lost 2 bases and the J gene lost 6 bases, with 8 bases spanning the gap. CDR3 protein: CASSLFGGQPQHF. In DNA, the CDR3 is TGTGCCAGCAGTTTATTTGGCGGTCAGCCCCAGCATTTT.

This clonotype was recorded at least ten times. This chain connects TRBV7-9 to TRBJ2-3, with 8 bases lining up with TRBD1. Germline lookup yields CDR1 SEHNR and CDR2 FQNEAQ (reference sequence). V shed 5 bases, J shed 6 bases, and the junction held 10 bases outside the gene matches. This CDR3 has 15 residues. The chain's CDR3 is CASSLGQGSLDTQYF. The DNA of the CDR3 is TGTGCCAGCAGCCTTGGACAGGGCAGTTTGGATACGCAGTATTTT.

This clonotype was detected many times. The rearrangement uses TRBV7-2 and TRBJ2-1; D is unresolved. Trimming left V 4 bases short and J 9 bases short, with 13 bases between. CDR3 size: 13 residues. Germline V gene lookup returns CDR1 SGHTA and CDR2 FQGNSA. The CDR3 sequence: CASSSSNSREQFF. The CDR3, as DNA: TGTGCCAGCAGCTCCTCGAATAGCCGTGAGCAGTTCTTC.

At least ten counts were recorded for this clonotype. J is TRBJ2-6 and V is TRBV20-1, with D uncertain. This CDR3 contains 17 residues. Germline CDR1 is DFQATT and CDR2 is SNEGSKA (reference sequence). The V end lost 6 bases, the J end lost 0 bases, and 18 bases lay between the germline ends. CDR3 nucleotides: TGCAGTGCCCCCGGCAGGCGCCTAAGCTCTGGGGCCAACGTCCTGACTTTC. Protein: CSAPGRRLSSGANVLTF.

The chain combines TRBV19 with TRBJ1-1; D is undetermined. Germline V gene data show CDR1 as LNHDA and CDR2 as SQIVND (reference sequence). This CDR3 is 14 amino acids long. V gave up 5 bases and J gave up 1 base, with 11 bases separating them. CDR3 sequence (DNA): TGTGCCAGTAGTTATCGTCGGGGGAACACTGAAGCTTTCTTT. This sequence encodes CASSYRRGNTEAFF.

This clonotype was recorded many times. The V gene is TRBV7-9, the J gene TRBJ2-7; possible D gene TRBD1, 6 bases. Germline lookup yields CDR1 SEHNR and CDR2 FQNEAQ (reference sequence). V dropped 1 base and J dropped 5 bases, with 12 bases sitting between them. This CDR3 is 14 amino acids long. CDR3 in amino acids: CASSLEGDFHEQYF. The CDR3, as DNA: TGTGCCAGCAGCTTAGAGGGGGATTTCCACGAGCAGTACTTC.

The gene calls are TRBV6-1 and TRBJ2-7, with 14 bases matching TRBD2. This CDR3 has 15 amino acids. The ends lost 5 bases at V and 7 bases at J; junction bases unmatched: 7. CDR1 is MNHNS, CDR2 SASEGT, per germline. The CDR3: CASSRLGLAGDEQYF. The CDR3 DNA sequence: TGTGCCAGCAGTCGGCTGGGACTAGCGGGAGATGAGCAGTACTTC.

This clonotype was seen repeatedly, ten times or more. V gene TRBV4-1 combines with J gene TRBJ2-7; 7 nucleotides line up with TRBD1. The CDR3 has 16 amino acids. Unmatched junction bases numbered 9, after V lost 4 bases and J lost 0 bases. CDR1 and CDR2 (germline): MGHRA, YSYEKL. This CDR3 is CASSRQGSSSSYEQYF. The CDR3 coding sequence is TGCGCCAGCAGCCGACAGGGTTCGAGTAGCTCCTACGAGCAGTACTTC.

Written as DNA, the CDR3 is TGTGCCAGTAGTATTCTGGACGGGAATAATCAGCCCCAGCATTTT. It yields the protein CASSILDGNNQPQHF. The chain joins TRBV19 to TRBJ1-5; D call uncertain. This CDR3 spans 15 amino acids. The V gene lost 3 bases and the J gene lost 4 bases, with 13 bases spanning the gap. Germline assignment: CDR1 LNHDA and CDR2 SQIVND (reference sequence).

The table lists this clonotype with a few counts. V and J are TRBV28 and TRBJ2-5; D not certain. Trimming took 6 bases from V and 1 from J, leaving 12 bases between them. Germline V gene sequence: CDR1 MDHEN, CDR2 SYDVKM. The CDR3 is made up of 14 amino acids. CDR3 protein: CASRRPGLQETQYF. The DNA for the CDR3 is TGTGCCAGCAGGCGTCCGGGCCTCCAAGAGACCCAGTACTTC.